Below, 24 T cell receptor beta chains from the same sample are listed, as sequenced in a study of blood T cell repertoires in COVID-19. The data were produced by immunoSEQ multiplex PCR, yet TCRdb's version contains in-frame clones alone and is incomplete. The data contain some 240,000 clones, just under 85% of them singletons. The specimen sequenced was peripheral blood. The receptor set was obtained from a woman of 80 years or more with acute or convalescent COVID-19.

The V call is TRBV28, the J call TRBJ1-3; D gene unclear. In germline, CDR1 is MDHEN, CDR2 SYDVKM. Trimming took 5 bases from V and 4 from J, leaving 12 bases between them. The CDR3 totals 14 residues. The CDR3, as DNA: TGTGCCAGCAGTCCTCAGGCTCGGGGAAACACCATATATTTT. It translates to CASSPQARGNTIYF. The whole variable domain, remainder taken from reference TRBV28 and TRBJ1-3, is DVKVTQSSRYLVKRTGEKVFLECVQDMDHENMFWYRQDPGLGLRLIYFSYDVKMKEKGDIPEGYSVSREKKERFSLILESASTNQTSMYLCASSPQARGNTIYFGEGSWLTVV.

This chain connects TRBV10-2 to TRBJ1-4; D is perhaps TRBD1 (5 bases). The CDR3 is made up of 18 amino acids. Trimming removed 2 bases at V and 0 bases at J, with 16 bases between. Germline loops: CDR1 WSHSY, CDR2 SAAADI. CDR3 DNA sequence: TGCGCCAGCAGTGAGGGGGGGAGAAGTCATGCAACTAATGAAAAACTGTTTTTT. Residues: CASSEGGRSHATNEKLFF.

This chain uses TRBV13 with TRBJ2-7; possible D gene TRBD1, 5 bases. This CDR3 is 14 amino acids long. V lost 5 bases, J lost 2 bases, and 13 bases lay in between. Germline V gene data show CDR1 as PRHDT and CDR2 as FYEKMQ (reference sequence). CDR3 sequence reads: CASSPWGGAYEQYF. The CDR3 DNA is TGTGCCAGCAGCCCCTGGGGCGGAGCCTACGAGCAGTACTTC.

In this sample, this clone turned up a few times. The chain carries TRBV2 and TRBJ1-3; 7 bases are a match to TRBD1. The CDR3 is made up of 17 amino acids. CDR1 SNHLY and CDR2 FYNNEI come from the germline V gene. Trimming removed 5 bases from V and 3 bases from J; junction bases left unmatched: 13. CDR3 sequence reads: CASSHDPTGRNGNTIYF. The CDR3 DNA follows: TGTGCCAGCAGTCACGACCCGACAGGGCGGAATGGAAACACCATATATTTT. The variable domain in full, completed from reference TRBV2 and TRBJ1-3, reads EPEVTQTPSHQVTQMGQEVILRCVPISNHLYFYWYRQILGQKVEFLVSFYNNEISEKSEIFDDQFSVERPDGSNFTLKIRSTKLEDSAMYFCASSHDPTGRNGNTIYFGEGSWLTVV.

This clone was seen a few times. The CDR3 sequence: CATSSQGSRPPGNTIYF. The CDR3 coding sequence is TGTGCCACCAGCAGCCAGGGGTCACGGCCCCCCGGAAACACCATATATTTT. The chain employs TRBV15 and TRBJ1-3; D is possibly TRBD1 (6 bases). Germline V gives CDR1 LNHNV, CDR2 YYDKDF (reference sequence). V was cut by 3 bases and J by 4 bases, with 19 bases left in between. This CDR3 is 17 amino acids long.

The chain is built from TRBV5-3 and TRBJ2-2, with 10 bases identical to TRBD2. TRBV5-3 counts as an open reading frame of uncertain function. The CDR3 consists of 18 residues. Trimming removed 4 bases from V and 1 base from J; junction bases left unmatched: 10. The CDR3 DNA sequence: TGTGCCAGAAGCCCCCGAAGGACTAGCGGAGGGAACACCGGGGAGCTGTTTTTT. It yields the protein CARSPRRTSGGNTGELFF.

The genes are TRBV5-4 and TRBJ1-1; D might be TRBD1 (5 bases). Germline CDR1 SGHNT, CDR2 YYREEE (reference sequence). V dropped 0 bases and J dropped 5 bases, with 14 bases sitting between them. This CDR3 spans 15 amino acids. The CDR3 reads CASSLAQGGGTEAFF. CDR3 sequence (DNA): TGTGCCAGCAGCTTGGCTCAGGGCGGGGGAACTGAAGCTTTCTTT.

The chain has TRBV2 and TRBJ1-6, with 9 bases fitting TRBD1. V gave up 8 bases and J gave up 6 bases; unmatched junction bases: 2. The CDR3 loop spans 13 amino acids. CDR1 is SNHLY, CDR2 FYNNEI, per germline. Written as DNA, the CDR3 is TGTGCCAGCGGGGGACAGGGTAATTCACCCCTCCACTTT. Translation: CASGGQGNSPLHF. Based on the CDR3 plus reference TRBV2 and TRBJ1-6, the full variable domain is EPEVTQTPSHQVTQMGQEVILRCVPISNHLYFYWYRQILGQKVEFLVSFYNNEISEKSEIFDDQFSVERPDGSNFTLKIRSTKLEDSAMYFCASGGQGNSPLHFGNGTRLTVT.

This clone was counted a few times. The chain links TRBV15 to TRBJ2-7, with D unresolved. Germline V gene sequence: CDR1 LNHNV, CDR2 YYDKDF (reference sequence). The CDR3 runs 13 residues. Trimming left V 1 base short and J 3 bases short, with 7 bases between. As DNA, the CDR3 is TGTGCCACCAGCAGAGGAAGCCTCTACGAGCAGTACTTC. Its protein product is CATSRGSLYEQYF.

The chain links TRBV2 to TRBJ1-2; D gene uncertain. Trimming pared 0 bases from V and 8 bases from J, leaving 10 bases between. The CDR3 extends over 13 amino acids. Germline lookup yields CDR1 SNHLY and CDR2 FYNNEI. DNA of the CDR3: TGTGCCAGCAGTGAAGCGCGAGGAAGCGGCTACACCTTC. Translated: CASSEARGSGYTF.

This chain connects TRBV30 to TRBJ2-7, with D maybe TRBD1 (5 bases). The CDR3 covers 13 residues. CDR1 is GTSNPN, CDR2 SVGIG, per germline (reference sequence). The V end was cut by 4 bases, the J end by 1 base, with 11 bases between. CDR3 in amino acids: CAWKIQGSYEQYF. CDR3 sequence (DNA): TGTGCCTGGAAAATCCAGGGTTCCTACGAGCAGTACTTC.

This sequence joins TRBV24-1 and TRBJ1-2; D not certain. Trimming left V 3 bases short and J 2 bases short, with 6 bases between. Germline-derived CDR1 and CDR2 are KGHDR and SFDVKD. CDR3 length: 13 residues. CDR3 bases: TGTGCCACCAGTGATCAACAAAACTATGGCTACACCTTC. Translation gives CATSDQQNYGYTF.

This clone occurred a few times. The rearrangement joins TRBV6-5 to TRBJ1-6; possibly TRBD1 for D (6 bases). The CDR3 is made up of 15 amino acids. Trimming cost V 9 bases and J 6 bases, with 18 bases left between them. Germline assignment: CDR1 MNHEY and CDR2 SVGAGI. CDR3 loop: CASGRGGGGNSPLHF. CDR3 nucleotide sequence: TGTGCCAGTGGGAGGGGAGGGGGAGGTAATTCACCCCTCCACTTT.

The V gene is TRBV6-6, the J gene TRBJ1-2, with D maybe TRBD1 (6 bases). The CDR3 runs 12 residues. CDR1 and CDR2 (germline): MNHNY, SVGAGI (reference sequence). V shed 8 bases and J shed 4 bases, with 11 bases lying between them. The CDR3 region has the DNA TGTGCCAGCCAGGGGACGGGCTATGGCTACACCTTC. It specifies CASQGTGYGYTF.

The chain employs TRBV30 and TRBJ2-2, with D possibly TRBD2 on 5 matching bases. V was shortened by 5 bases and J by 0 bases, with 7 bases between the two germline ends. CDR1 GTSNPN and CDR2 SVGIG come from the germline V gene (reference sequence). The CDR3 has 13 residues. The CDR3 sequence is CAWRDSNTGELFF. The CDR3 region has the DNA TGTGCCTGGCGGGATTCGAACACCGGGGAGCTGTTTTTT.

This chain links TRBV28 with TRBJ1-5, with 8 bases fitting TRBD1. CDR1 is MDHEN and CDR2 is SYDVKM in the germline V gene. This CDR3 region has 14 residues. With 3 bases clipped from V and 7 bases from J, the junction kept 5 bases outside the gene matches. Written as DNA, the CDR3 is TGTGCCAGCAGTTTCCAGGGGGCATGGCAGCCCCAGCATTTT. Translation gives CASSFQGAWQPQHF.

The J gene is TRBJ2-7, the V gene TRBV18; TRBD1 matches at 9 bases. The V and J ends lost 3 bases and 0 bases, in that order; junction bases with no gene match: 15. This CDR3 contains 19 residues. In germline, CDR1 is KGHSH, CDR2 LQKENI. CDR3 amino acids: CASSPANWDRAYYSYEQYF. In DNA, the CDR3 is TGTGCCAGCTCACCGGCAAATTGGGACAGGGCATACTACTCCTACGAGCAGTACTTC. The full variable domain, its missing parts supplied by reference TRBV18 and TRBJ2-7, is NAGVMQNPRHLVRRRGQEARLRCSPMKGHSHVYWYRQLPEEGLKFMVYLQKENIIDESGMPKERFSAEFPKEGPSILRIQQVVRGDSAAYFCASSPANWDRAYYSYEQYFGPGTRLTVT.

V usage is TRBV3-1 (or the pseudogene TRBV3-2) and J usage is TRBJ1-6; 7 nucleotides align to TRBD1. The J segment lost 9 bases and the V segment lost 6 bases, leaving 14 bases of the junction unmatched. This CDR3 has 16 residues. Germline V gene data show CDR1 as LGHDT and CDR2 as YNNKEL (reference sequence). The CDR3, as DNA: TGTGCCAGCAGTTCACATCCTCAGGGGGTTGGTTCACCCCTCCACTTT. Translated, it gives CASSSHPQGVGSPLHF.

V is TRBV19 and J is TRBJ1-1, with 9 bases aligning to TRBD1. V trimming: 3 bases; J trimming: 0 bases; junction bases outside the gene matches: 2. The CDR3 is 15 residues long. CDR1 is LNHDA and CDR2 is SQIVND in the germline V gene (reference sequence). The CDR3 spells CASSIDRGMNTEAFF. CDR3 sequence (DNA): TGTGCCAGTAGTATCGACAGGGGGATGAACACTGAAGCTTTCTTT.

CDR3 bases: TGTGCCACCAGCCCGGACAGGCGTCAGCCCCAGCATTTT. Translation gives CATSPDRRQPQHF. This rearrangement joins TRBV15 to TRBJ1-5, with 7 positions matching TRBD1. The CDR3 contains 13 residues. The V gene end was trimmed by 5 bases and the J gene end by 6 bases; junction bases not matched to a gene: 4. Germline CDR1 is LNHNV and CDR2 is YYDKDF (reference sequence). Supplemented by reference TRBV15 and TRBJ1-5, the full variable domain reads DAMVIQNPRYQVTQFGKPVTLSCSQTLNHNVMYWYQQKSSQAPKLLFHYYDKDFNNEADTPDNFQSRRPNTSFCFLDIRSPGLGDTAMYLCATSPDRRQPQHFGDGTRLSIL.

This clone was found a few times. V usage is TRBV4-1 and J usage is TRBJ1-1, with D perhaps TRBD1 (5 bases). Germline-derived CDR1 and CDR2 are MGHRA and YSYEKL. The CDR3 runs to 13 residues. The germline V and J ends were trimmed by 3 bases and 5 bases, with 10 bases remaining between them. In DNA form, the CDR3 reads TGCGCCAGCAGCCACAATCGGGGGACTGAAGCTTTCTTT. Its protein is CASSHNRGTEAFF.

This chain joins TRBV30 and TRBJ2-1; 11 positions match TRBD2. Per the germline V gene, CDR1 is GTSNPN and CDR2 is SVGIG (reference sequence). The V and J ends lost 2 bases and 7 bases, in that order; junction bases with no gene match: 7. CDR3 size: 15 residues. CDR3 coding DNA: TGTGCCTGGAGTACTAGCGGGGGCGCCCGGAATGAGCAGTTCTTC. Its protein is CAWSTSGGARNEQFF. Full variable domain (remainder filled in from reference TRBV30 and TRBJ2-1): SQTIHQWPATLVQPVGSPLSLECTVEGTSNPNLYWYRQAAGRGLQLLFYSVGIGQISSEVPQNLSASRPQDRQFILSSKKLLLSDSGFYLCAWSTSGGARNEQFFGPGTRLTVL.

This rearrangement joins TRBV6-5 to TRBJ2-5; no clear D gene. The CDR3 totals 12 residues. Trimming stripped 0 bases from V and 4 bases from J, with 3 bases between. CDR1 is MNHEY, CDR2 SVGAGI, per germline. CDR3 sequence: CASSYSRETQYF. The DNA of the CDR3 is TGTGCCAGCAGTTACTCGAGAGAGACCCAGTACTTC.

The DNA of the CDR3 is TGTGCCAGCAGCTCCCAGGGGGCCGGTGAAGCTTTCTTT. As protein: CASSSQGAGEAFF. V usage is TRBV28 and J usage is TRBJ1-1; 8 positions agree with TRBD1. The CDR3 covers 13 residues. V trimming: 6 bases; J trimming: 7 bases; junction bases outside the gene matches: 7. Germline V gene data show CDR1 as MDHEN and CDR2 as SYDVKM.